Sequencing of this T cell receptor (beta chain) was carried out in a study of blood T cell repertoires in COVID-19. The V and J ends lost 2 bases and 2 bases respectively, with 9 bases between them. Per germline, CDR1 LGHNT and CDR2 FRNRAP. The CDR3 consists of 14 residues. Produced via immunoSEQ multiplex PCR; TCRdb's table is partial and in-frame only. The sample has approximately 88,000 clones; more than 65% are singletons. The sequencing sample was made of peripheral blood. This chain links TRBV12-5 with TRBJ1-2; D gene uncertain. The TCR comes from a woman of 80 years or more with active or convalescent COVID-19. The CDR3 nucleotides read TGTGCTAGTGGTTTGTCCACGGGGAACTATGGCTACACCTTC. It encodes CASGLSTGNYGYTF.